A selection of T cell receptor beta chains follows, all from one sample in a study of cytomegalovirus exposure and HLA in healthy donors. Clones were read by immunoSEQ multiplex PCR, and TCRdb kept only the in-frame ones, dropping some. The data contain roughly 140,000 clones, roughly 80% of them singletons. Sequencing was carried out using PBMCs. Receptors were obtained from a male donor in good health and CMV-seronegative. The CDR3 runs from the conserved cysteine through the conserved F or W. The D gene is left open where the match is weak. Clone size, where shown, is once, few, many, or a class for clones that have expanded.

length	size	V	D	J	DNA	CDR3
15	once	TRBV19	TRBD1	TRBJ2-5	TGTGCCAGTAGTCCCGGGACAGGGCGCCGGGAGACCCAGTACTTC	CASSPGTGRRETQYF
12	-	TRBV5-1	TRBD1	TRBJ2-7	TGCGCCAGCTTAACAGGGGACTACGAGCAGTACTTC	CASLTGDYEQYF
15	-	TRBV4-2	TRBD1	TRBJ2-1	TGTGCCAGCAGCCAAGGACAGGGGGCGCGGGATGAGCAGTTCTTC	CASSQGQGARDEQFF
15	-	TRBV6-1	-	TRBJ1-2	TGTGCCAGCAGTGAAGGTCGGAGGGGCGACTATGGCTACACCTTC	CASSEGRRGDYGYTF
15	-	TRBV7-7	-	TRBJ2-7	TGTGCCAGCAGCTTAGGTGCGGGACCCTCCTACGAGCAGTACTTC	CASSLGAGPSYEQYF
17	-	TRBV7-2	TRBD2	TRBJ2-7	TGTGCCAGCAGCTTAGCCCGAGGACTAGGAGGGTCCTACGAGCAGTACTTC	CASSLARGLGGSYEQYF
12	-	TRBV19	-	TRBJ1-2	TGTGCCAGTAGTATAGGTGGCGGAGGCTACACCTTC	CASSIGGGGYTF
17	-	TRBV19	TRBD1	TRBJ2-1	TGTGCCAGTAGTGGCGCCGGGACAGGTCAATTCTACAATGAGCAGTTCTTC	CASSGAGTGQFYNEQFF
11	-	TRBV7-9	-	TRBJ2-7	TGTTCCAGCAGCTCACTGTACGAGCAGTACTTC	CSSSSLYEQYF
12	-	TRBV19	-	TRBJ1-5	TGTGCCAGTTCCAGGTTTGATCAGCCCCAGCATTTT	CASSRFDQPQHF
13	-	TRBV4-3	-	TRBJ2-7	TGCGCCAGCAGCCAAGGGGACACTAACGAGCAGTACTTC	CASSQGDTNEQYF
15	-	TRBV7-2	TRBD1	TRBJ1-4	TGTGCCAGCAGCTTAGTGGGACAGCCTAATCGTGGGCTGTTTTTT	CASSLVGQPNRGLFF
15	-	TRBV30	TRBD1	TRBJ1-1	TGTGCCTGGACTCGGGACAGGGGCCGGAACACTGAAGCTTTCTTT	CAWTRDRGRNTEAFF
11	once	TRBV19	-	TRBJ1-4	TGTGCCAGTAGTTATAATGAAAAACTGTTTTTT	CASSYNEKLFF
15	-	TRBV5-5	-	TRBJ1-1	TGTGCCAGCAGCTTGGCCGGCGGGATGAACACTGAAGCTTTCTTT	CASSLAGGMNTEAFF
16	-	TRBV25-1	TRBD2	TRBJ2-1	TGTGCCAGCAGTGAATTGGGGGCTAGCGGGAGGGGTGAGCAGTTCTTC	CASSELGASGRGEQFF
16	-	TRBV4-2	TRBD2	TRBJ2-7	TGTGCCAGCAGCGATCCCGGGACTAGCGGGGTCTACGAGCAGTACTTC	CASSDPGTSGVYEQYF
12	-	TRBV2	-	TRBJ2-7	TGTGCCAGCACCACTATATACTACGAGCAGTACTTC	CASTTIYYEQYF
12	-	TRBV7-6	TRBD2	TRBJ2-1	TGTGCCAGCAGCGGTCTAGCGGACGAGCAGTTCTTC	CASSGLADEQFF
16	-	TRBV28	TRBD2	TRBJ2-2	TGTGCCAGCAGTTTCTTCCTAGCGGGGAACACCGGGGAGCTGTTTTTT	CASSFFLAGNTGELFF
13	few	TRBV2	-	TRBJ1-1	TGTGCCAGCAGCGCGGGGGATTTGACTGAAGCTTTCTTT	CASSAGDLTEAFF
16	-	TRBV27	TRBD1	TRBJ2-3	TGTGCCAGCAGTTCCCGGACAGGCTATGGTACAGATACGCAGTATTTT	CASSSRTGYGTDTQYF
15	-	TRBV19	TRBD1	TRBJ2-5	TGTGCCAGTAGTCTGCCGGGACAGGGGCGGGAGACCCAGTACTTC	CASSLPGQGRETQYF
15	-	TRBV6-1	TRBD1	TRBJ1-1	TGTGCCAGCAGTGAATTTGGGACAGAAGACACTGAAGCTTTCTTT	CASSEFGTEDTEAFF
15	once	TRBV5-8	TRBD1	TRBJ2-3	TGTGCCAGCAGCCCGGGACAGACCCGCACAGATACGCAGTATTTT	CASSPGQTRTDTQYF
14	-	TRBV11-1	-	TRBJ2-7	TGTGCCAGCAGCCAGGGCCTTCTTCTAAACGAGCAGTACTTC	CASSQGLLLNEQYF
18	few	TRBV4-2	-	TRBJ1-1	TGTGCCAGCAGCCAAGCTCCACAGGGTAGGGGCATGAACACTGAAGCTTTCTTT	CASSQAPQGRGMNTEAFF
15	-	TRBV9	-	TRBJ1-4	TGTGCCAGCAGCGTAGGCGGTTCTGGAATTGAAAAACTGTTTTTT	CASSVGGSGIEKLFF
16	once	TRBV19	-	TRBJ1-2	TGTGCCAGTAGCCCGCACAGGGTTGCCCTTAACTATGGCTACACCTTC	CASSPHRVALNYGYTF
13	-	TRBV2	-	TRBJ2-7	TGTGCCAGCAGGGTGGACACCGCCTACGAGCAGTACTTC	CASRVDTAYEQYF
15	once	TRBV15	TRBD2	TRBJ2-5	TGTGCCACCAGGGGGATCTCGGGGGGGAAAGAGACCCAGTACTTC	CATRGISGGKETQYF
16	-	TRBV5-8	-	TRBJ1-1	TGTGCCAGCAGCTTGGACAGGGTTTTGCTGAACACTGAAGCTTTCTTT	CASSLDRVLLNTEAFF
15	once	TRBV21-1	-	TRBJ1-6	TGTGCCAGCAGCAAACACAGGAACTATAATTCACCCCTCCACTTT	CASSKHRNYNSPLHF
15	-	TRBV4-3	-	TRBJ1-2	TGCGCCAGCAGCCAAGATTGGGCAGTTAACTATGGCTACACCTTC	CASSQDWAVNYGYTF
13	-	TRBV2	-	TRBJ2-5	TGTGCCAGCAGTGCCCAGGGGCCGGAGACCCAGTACTTC	CASSAQGPETQYF
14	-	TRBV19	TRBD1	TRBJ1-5	TGTGCCAGTATTTGGACAGGGGGTGGTCAGCCCCAGCATTTT	CASIWTGGGQPQHF
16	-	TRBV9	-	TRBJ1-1	TGTGCCAGCAGCCCCAGAGGCCGAGGTGGGAACACTGAAGCTTTCTTT	CASSPRGRGGNTEAFF
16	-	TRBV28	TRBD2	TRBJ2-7	TGTGCCAGCAGTTTTAGTCGACTAGCGGCGACCTACGAGCAGTACTTC	CASSFSRLAATYEQYF
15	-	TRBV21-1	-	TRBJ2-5	TGTGCCAGCAGCAAAATTGGACAGAAGCAAGAGACCCAGTACTTC	CASSKIGQKQETQYF
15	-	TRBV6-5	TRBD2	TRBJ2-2	TGTGCCAGCAGTCGGACTAGCGATAACACCGGGGAGCTGTTTTTT	CASSRTSDNTGELFF
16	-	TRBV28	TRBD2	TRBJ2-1	TGTGCCAGCAGTTTCCGGGGACTAGCGGGAGCCAATGAGCAGTTCTTC	CASSFRGLAGANEQFF
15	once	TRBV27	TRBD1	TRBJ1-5	TGTGCCAGCAGTCGACAGGGCGATAGCAATCAGCCCCAGCATTTT	CASSRQGDSNQPQHF
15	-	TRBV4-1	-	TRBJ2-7	TGCGCCAGCAGCCATCCCGCAGTCGAGGGTCGGGAGCAGTACTTC	CASSHPAVEGREQYF
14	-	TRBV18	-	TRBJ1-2	TGTGCCAGCTCACCTCAAAACTCTGACTATGGCTACACCTTC	CASSPQNSDYGYTF
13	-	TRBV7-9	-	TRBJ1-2	TGTGCCAGCAGCTTAGCCCGTAGCTATGGCTACACCTTC	CASSLARSYGYTF
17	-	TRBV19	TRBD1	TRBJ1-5	TGTGCCAGTAGTACTCCTCCGGGACAGCCTAGCAATCAGCCCCAGCATTTC	CASSTPPGQPSNQPQHF
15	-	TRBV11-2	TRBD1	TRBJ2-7	TGTGCCAGCAGGGGAGGGGACAGGGGGACCTACGAGCAGTACTTC	CASRGGDRGTYEQYF
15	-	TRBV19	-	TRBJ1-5	TGTGCCAGTACCCGGGGGGGCAGAAGCAATCAGCCCCAGCATTTT	CASTRGGRSNQPQHF
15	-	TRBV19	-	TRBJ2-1	TGTGCCAGTAGTATGCTCTCTAGCTCCTACAATGAGCAGTTCTTC	CASSMLSSSYNEQFF